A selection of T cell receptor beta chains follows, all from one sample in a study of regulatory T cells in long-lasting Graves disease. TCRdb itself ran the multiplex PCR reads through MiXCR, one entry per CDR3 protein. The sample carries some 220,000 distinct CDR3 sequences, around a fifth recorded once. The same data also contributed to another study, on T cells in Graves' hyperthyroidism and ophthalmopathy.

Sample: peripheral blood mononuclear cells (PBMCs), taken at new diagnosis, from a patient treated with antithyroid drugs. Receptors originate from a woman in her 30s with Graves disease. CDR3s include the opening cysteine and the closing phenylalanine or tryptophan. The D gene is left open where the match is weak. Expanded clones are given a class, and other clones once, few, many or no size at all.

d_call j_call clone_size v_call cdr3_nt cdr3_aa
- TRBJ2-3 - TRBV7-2 TGTGCCAGCAGCCCCGGGGCTGGTCCCTATGAGTCAGATACGCAGTATTTT CASSPGAGPYESDTQYF
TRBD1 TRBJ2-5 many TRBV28 TGTGCCAGCAGTTCGCCACGTCGCAGGTGGGACAGAGAGACCCAGTACTTC CASSSPRRRWDRETQYF
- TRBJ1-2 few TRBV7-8 TGTGCCAGCAGCTTAGCGGACAGAGGCCCGGGCTATGGCTACACCTTC CASSLADRGPGYGYTF
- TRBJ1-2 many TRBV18 TGTGCCAGCTCACCTACAGAGACTAACTATGGCTACACCTTC CASSPTETNYGYTF
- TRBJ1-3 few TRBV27 TGTGCCAGCCGCAACTCTGGAAACACCATATATTTT CASRNSGNTIYF
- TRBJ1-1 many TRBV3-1 TGTGCCAGCAGCCAGGGCAGTCGGTGGGGCACTGAAGCTTTCTTT CASSQGSRWGTEAFF
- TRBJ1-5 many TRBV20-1 TGCAGTGCTAGAGATCCCCCCGGGGTTAGCAATCAGCCCCAGCATTTT CSARDPPGVSNQPQHF
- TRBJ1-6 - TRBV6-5 TGTGCCAGCAGTTACTCGGCTGTTTTGTATAATTCACCCCTCCACTTT CASSYSAVLYNSPLHF
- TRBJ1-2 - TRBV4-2 TGTGCCAGCACCCAAGACATGTGGGTTCAAGAAGGCTACACCTTC CASTQDMWVQEGYTF
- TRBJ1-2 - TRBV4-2 TGTACCAGCAGCCAAGCAGGGGACCCGTATGGCTACACCTTC CTSSQAGDPYGYTF
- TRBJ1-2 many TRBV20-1 TGCAGTGCTAGAGGGTCGATGGCAGGGGTGGGGGGCTACACCTTC CSARGSMAGVGGYTF
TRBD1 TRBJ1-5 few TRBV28 TGTGCCAGCAGATGGGACAGGGCGAATCAGCCCCAGCATTTT CASRWDRANQPQHF
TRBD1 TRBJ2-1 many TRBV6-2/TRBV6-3 TGTGCCAGCAGTTACATGCCGGCGAGACAGGGTTCGCCGGGGCACTACAATGAGCAGTTCTTC CASSYMPARQGSPGHYNEQFF
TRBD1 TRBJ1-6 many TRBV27 TGTGCCAGCAGCCCGGGACAGGAAAATTCACCCCTCCACTTT CASSPGQENSPLHF
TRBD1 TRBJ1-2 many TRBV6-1 TGTGCCAGCAGTGACGACAGGGTAACTGGCTACACCTTC CASSDDRVTGYTF
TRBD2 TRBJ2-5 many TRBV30 TGTGCCTGGACCCTGGGACTAGCGGGAGTCGAGACCCAGTACTTC CAWTLGLAGVETQYF
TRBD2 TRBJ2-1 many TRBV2 TGTGCCAGCAGTGATGGGCCAGTAGGGAGGTTGAGCGGGGCAAGGTTCTTC CASSDGPVGRLSGARFF
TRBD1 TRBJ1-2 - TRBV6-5 TGTGCCAGCAGTTATCCTGGGACAGGGCGCTATGGCTACACCTTC CASSYPGTGRYGYTF
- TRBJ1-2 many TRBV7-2 TGTGCCAGCAGCTTAGGGGGGGTCTATGGCTACACCTTC CASSLGGVYGYTF
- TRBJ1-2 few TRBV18 TGTGCCAGCTCACCAGCAAGTCCACTTCCAGGGAACTATGGCTACACCTTC CASSPASPLPGNYGYTF
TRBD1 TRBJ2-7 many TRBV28 TGTGCCAGCAGCCCGAACAGGGGGTGGTACGAGCAGTACTTC CASSPNRGWYEQYF
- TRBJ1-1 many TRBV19 TGTGCCAGTAGTCTTCTGGCCGCAAACAGATACGACATGAACACTGAAGCTTTCTTT CASSLLAANRYDMNTEAFF
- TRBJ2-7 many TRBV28 TGTGCCAGCAGCTCCCGATACGAGCAGTACTTC CASSSRYEQYF
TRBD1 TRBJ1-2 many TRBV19 TGTGCCAGTGCCGGGACAGGGGAGCGCACCTTC CASAGTGERTF
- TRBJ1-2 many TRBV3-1 TGTGCCAGCAGCCTGAACGCCGGCCAGCACTATGGCTACACCTTC CASSLNAGQHYGYTF
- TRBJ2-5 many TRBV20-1 TGCAGTGCTCCAGGGGGGGGACACCAAGAGACCCAGTACTTC CSAPGGGHQETQYF
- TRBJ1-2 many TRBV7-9 TGTGCCAGCAGCCCCTGGAGGTCCGGGGCTAACTATGGCTACACCTTC CASSPWRSGANYGYTF
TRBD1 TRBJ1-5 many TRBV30 TGTGCCTGGAGCAGAGGACAGGGGAATCAGCCCCAGCATTTT CAWSRGQGNQPQHF
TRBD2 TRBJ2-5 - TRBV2 TGTGCCACCAGGCGGAGACTAGCGGCGCAAGAGACCCAGTACTTC CATRRRLAAQETQYF
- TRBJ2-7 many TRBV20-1 TGCAGTGCTAGAATCCGGCCAAGCTCCTACGAGCAGTACTTC CSARIRPSSYEQYF
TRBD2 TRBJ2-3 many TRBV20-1 TGCAGTGCTAGTTCACTTAGCGGGAGCGCAGATACGCAGTATTTT CSASSLSGSADTQYF
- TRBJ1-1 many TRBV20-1 TGCAGTGCAACTGACAGGAGGGGCACTGAAGCTTTCTTT CSATDRRGTEAFF
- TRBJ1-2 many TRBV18 TGTGCCAGCTCACCAGAGGACAGTAACTATGGCTACACCTTC CASSPEDSNYGYTF
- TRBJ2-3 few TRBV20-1 TGCAGTGCTAGAGACGGCAGAACTAGCACAGATACGCAGTATTTT CSARDGRTSTDTQYF
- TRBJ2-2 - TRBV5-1 TGCGCCAGCAGCTCGGCAGGGATTGGCACCGGGGAGCTGTTTTTT CASSSAGIGTGELFF
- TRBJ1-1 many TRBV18 TGTGCCTCAGAGGGCAGGGTGAACACTGAAGCTTTCTTT CASEGRVNTEAFF
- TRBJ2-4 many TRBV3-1 TGTGCCAGCAGCCAAGGGGATTCCCGGGGGCCCAAAGGAAACATTCAGTACTTC CASSQGDSRGPKGNIQYF
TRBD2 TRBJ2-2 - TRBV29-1 TGCAGCGTTCCGGGACTAGCGGAGAACACCGGGGAGCTGTTTTTT CSVPGLAENTGELFF
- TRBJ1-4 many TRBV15 TGTGCCACCAGCAGAGAAAAGCCTGGGAGGGCAACTAATGAAAAACTGTTTTTT CATSREKPGRATNEKLFF
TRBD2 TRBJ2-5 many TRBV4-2 TGTGCCAGCAGCCAAGCGGAAGGACTAGCGGGAGTAGAGACCCAGTACTTC CASSQAEGLAGVETQYF
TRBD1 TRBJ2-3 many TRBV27 TGTGCCAGCAGTCTGGACAGGGGAGTAGGGACAGATACGCAGTATTTT CASSLDRGVGTDTQYF
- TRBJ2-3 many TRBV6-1 TGTGCCAGCAGTGGGACCTCCCTGGGAGATACGCAGTATTTT CASSGTSLGDTQYF
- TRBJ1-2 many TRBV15 TGTGCCACCAGCAGACAGGGGAACTACTATGGCTACACCTTC CATSRQGNYYGYTF
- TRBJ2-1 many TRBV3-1 TGTGCCAGCAGCCAAAGTCTTGAGCAGTTCTTC CASSQSLEQFF
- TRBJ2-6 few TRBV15 TGTGCCACCAGCACTTACAGGGGGGCCAACGTCCTGACTTTC CATSTYRGANVLTF
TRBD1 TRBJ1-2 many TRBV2 TGTGCCAGCAGTGTGGAGGGGGCGCGAGGCTACACCTTC CASSVEGARGYTF
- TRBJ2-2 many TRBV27 TGTGCCAGCAGTTTATCGAGAGGGGCGGAGAGGCCCGGGGAGCTGTTTTTT CASSLSRGAERPGELFF
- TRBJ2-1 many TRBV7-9 TGTGCCAGCAGCTTAGCGCATCGGGGGGCGCGAGATGAGCAGTTCTTC CASSLAHRGARDEQFF
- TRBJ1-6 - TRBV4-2 TGTGCCAGCAGCCAATGGGGCAGGGACTCTCGGTTTGGTTCACCCCTCCACTTT CASSQWGRDSRFGSPLHF
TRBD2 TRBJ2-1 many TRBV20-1 TGCAGTGCTCTCAGCGGGAGGGCCACAAATGAGCAGTTCTTC CSALSGRATNEQFF